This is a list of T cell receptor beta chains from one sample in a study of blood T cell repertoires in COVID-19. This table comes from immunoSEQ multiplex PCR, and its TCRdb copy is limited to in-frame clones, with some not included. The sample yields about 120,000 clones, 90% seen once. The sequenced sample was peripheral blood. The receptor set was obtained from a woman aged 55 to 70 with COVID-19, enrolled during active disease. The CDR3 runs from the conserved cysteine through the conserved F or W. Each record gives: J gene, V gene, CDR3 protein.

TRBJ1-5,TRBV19,CASNEWANQPQHF
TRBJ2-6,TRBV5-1,CASSLVVLTGRSGANVLTF
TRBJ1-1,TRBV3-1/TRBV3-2,CASSQPGGLAFF
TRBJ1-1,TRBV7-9,CADKRYEGDTEAFF
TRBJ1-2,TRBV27,CAISDRGTYGYTF
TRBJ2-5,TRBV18,CASSPSGRETQYF
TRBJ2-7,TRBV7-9,CASSLQGALSYEQYF
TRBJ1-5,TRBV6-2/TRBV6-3,CASSYSIPWGRNQPQHF
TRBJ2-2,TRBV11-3,CASSLAGELFF
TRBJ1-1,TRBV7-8,CASSPGVYTEAFF
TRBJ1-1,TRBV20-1,CSASLGQAGTEAFF
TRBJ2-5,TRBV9,CASSTSGGQGPTQYF
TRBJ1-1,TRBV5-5,CASSLATGFGNTEAFF
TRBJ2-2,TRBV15,CATSRDKRGGLNGELFF
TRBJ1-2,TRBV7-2,CASSLGVQGRYGYTF
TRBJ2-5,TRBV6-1,CASSEDRVQETQYF
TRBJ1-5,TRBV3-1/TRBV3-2,CASSQVPGPQHF
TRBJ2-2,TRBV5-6,CASRTVNTGELFF
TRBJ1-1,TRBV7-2,CASSKTGRGTEAFF
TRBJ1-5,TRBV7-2,CASSLDGQTYQPQHF
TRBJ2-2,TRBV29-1,CSGRLAGSGELFF
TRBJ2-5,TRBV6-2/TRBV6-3,CASSNAEGGETQYF
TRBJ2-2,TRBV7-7,CASSPQGALGTGELFF
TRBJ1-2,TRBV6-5,CASSLARAGYGYTF
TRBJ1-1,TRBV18,CASSLLPGRTVNTEAFF
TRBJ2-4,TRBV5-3,CARSPNDRAKNIQYF
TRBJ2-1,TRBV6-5,CASDVRDILNEQFF
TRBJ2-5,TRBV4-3,CASSQAASGGGPQYF
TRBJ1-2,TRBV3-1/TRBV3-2,CASSQDVGRKGYTF
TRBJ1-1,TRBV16,CASSHSGNTEAFF
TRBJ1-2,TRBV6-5,CASRQGTYYGYTF
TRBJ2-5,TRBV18,CASSPPGGVPIETQYF
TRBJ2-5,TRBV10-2,CASEGGGQETQYF
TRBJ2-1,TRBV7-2,CASSPNLYSEQFF
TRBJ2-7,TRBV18,CASTSSLAGQNYEQYF
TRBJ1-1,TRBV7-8,CASSLSTGSDAFF
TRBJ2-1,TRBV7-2,CASSLAQGLGNEQFF
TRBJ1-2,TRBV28,CASSSTHDRGWDGYTF
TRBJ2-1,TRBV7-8,CASSLGDRGGGEQFF
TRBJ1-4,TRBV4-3,CASSQEGVGHGRRDEKLFF
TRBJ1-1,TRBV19,CASSISGMAEAFF
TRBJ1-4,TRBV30,CAWSVPYEKLFF
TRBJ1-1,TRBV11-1,CASSVGQATEAFF
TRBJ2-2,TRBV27,CASSLEAGELFF
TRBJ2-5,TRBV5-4,CASGQRGGMETQYF
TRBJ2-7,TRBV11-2,CASSFTGSSYEQYF
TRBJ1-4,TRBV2,CASRTDTANEKLFF
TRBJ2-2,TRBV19,CASSLGQGTGELFF
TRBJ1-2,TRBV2,CASRRTIRDGYTF
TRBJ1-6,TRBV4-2,CASKSGDSPLHF
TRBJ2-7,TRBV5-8,CASSQTYSYEQYF
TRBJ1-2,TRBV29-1,CSAGLGDGYTF
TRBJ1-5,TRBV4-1,CASSQSGQRNQPQHF
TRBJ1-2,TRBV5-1,CASSAGQAANYGYTF